This T cell receptor beta chain comes out of a study of early T cells in non-severe SARS-CoV-2 infection (dated by TCRdb to about 2021). Broadly, across the study: Because TCR sequencing relied on bulk RNA taken from unsorted whole blood, pairing of alpha and beta chains was not possible.

A case-control design nested within a healthcare worker cohort in London, UK, was used, with weekly nasopharyngeal swab PCR tests and blood sampling performed. Healthcare workers were enrolled in the week of the UK lockdown, from 23 to 31 March 2020, and were followed every week for up to 16 weeks. Relative to germline, V is missing 4 bases and J is missing 4 bases, with 5 bases of the junction outside any gene match. The CDR3 numbers 15 residues from cysteine through phenylalanine. Kept here is only the CDR3 DNA, which spans 45 bases and is read in frame from base 1. CDR1 and CDR2 (PRHDT, FYEKMQ) derive from the germline V gene (reference sequence). What the research found in general, with its limitations: VDJdb matching was skewed toward anti-spike CD8 responses and likely underestimated virus-specific expansions by missing private and CD4 specificities.

This clonotype was detected a few times. Its antigen specificity is not known. No much larger clone is present one base from it, and per-base qualities are unavailable. The library was built by means of 5' RACE. The sample was run on a NextSeq 500. To correct for sequencing error and PCR bias, the TCR library protocol tagged individual cDNA molecules with unique molecular identifiers. Both TCR alpha and beta chains were sequenced, and tight co-correlation was observed between alpha and beta sequence abundances in each sample. As for the original processing: Decombinator V4 was used to annotate the V gene, J gene and CDR3 of the TCR sequences. TCRs were defined as expanded if a significant change between any two time points was detected under a Poisson model with p below 0.0001. TCR abundances were normalised to the total number of TCRs sequenced per sample and expressed as counts per million. TRAV1-2 paired with TRAJ12, TRAJ20 or TRAJ33 defined MAIT TCRs, while TRAV10 paired with TRAJ18 defined iNKT TCRs. VDJdb, accessed on 1 November 2021, was searched for TCRs annotated for CMV, EBV and SARS-CoV-2, and TCRs annotated for more than one antigen were excluded. The public reads were quality trimmed at Q25 with fastp and then assembled into clones with MiXCR by TCRdb, keeping productive beta chains. Every distinct CDR3 protein forms one entry, paired with its most common genes and DNA. The V and J calls follow TCRdb's processing rather than the paper's. The sample table contains approximately 74,000 distinct CDR3 sequences; only one count was recorded for 11% to 15% of them. In total, the top ten clones hold about a tenth of the sample.

The sequence was collected from an adult who was a healthcare worker with PCR-confirmed SARS-CoV-2 infection or an uninfected control (not recorded which). The V and J genes are TRBV13 and TRBJ2-4; 9 central bases correspond to TRBD1. The material sequenced was whole blood. The nucleotides read TGTGCCAGCAGCTACAGGGGGCCGGGAAAAAACATTCAGTACTTC. The encoded protein is CASSYRGPGKNIQYF.